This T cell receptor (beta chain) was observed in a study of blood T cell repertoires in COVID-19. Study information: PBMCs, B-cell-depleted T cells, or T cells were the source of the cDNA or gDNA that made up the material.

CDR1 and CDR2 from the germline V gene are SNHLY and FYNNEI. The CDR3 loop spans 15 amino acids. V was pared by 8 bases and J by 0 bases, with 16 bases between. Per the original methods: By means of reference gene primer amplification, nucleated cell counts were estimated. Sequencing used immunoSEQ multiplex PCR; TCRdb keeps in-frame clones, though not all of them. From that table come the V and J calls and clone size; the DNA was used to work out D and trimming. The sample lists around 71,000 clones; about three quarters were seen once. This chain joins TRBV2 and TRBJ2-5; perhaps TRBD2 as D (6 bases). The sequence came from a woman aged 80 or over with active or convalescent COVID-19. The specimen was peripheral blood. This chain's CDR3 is CASQSGSGDQETQYF. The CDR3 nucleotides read TGTGCCAGCCAGAGTGGTAGCGGAGACCAAGAGACCCAGTACTTC.